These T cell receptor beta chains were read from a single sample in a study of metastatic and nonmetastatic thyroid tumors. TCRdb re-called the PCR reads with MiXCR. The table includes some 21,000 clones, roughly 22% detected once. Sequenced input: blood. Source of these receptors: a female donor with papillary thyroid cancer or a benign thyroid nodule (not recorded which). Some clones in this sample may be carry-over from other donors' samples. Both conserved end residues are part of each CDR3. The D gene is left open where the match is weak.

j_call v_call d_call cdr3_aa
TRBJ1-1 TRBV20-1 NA CSASSGQYLRGAEAFF
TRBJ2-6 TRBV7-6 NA CASSLRYGTGANVLTF
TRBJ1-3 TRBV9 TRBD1 CASSWTGRVSGNTIYF
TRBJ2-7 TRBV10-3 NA CAISEGEVLAVQYF
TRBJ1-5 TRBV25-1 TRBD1 CASSEADRPNQPQHF
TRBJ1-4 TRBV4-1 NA CASSRPDRNEKLFF
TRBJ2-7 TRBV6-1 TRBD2 CASSGGLAVISYEQYF
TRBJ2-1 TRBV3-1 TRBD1 CASSQGYLRTGASDEQFF
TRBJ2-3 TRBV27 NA CASSVSGSLDTQYF
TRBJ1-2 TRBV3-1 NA CASSPRGPRGDGYTF
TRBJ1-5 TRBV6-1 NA CASRTGRNQPQHF
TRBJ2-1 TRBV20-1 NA CSATYKRRDLYNEQFF
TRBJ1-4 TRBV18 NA CASSPPIGKLFF
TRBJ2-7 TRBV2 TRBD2 CASRGWLAGDEQYF
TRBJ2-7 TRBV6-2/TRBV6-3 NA CASSQVAHEQYF
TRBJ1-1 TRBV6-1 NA CASSEYDRPNTEAFF
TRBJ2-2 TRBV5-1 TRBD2 CASTRSGAGVWAGELFF
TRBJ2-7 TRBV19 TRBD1 CASSTRGPGEQYF
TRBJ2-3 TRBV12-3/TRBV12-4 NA CASSLNTDTKCF
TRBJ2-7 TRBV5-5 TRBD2 CASSRLAGGRGEQYF
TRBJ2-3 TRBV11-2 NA CASSLAEDTQYF
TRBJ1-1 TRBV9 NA CASSPSGVTKAEAFF
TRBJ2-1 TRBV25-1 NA CASSEPHTGVVNEQFF
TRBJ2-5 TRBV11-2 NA CASSEGRGGLETQYF
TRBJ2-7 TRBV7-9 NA CASSSGRSMEQYF
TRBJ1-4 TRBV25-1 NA CASSEATTGQERLFF
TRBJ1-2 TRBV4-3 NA CASSQDRGNYGYTF
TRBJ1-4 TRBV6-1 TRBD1 CASSWGTGGIDEKLFF
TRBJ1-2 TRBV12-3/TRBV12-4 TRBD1 CASSLQGARRLGYTF
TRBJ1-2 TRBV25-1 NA CASSESGVYYGYTF
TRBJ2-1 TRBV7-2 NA CASSSGTLKQFF
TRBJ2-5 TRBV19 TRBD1 CASSAGTGRQTQYF
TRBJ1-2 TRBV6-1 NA CASFFAGGSYGYTF
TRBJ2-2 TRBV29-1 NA CSVDHPSSSTGELFF
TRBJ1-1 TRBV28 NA CASSLSGNTEAFF